These 24 T cell receptor beta chains were all obtained from the same sample, sequenced in a study of CXCR3-negative and CXCR3-positive naive CD8 T cells. General study findings and limits: When CXCR3-positive naive cells were set against CXCR3-negative naive cells, the former had more hydrophobic TRB CDR3s.

The libraries of TRB cDNA were prepared using 5' RACE with UMI labels. TCRdb reanalyzed the 5' RACE reads, giving one entry per CDR3 protein sequence and no DNA. The table gives about 150,000 distinct CDR3 sequences; the top ten clones make up 0.45% to 0.55% of it. For these receptors, no antigen is known. Sequenced material: naive CXCR3+ CD8+ T cells from blood. The subset here: CD45RO-CCR7+CD27+CD95- naive CD8+ T cells expressing CXCR3 (TNR3+). The receptors were gathered from a human donor in good health. Some clones in this sample may be carry-over from other donors' samples.

J is TRBJ1-5 and V is TRBV5-6. The V gene's germline CDR1 is SGHDT and CDR2 YYEEEE. The CDR3 length is 14 residues. CDR3 residues: CASSSDTSNQPQHF.

The genes are TRBV7-1 and TRBJ1-4; there is no DNA to check the TCRdb D call of TRBD1. TRBV7-1 is placed among ORFs of uncertain function. The CDR3 is made up of 17 amino acids. This chain's CDR3 is CASSSEISQGFGGKLFF.

This chain's CDR3 is CASRTSGSPDTQYF. The V call is TRBV10-2, the J call TRBJ2-3; TCRdb picks TRBD2, but there is no DNA to check that call. The CDR3 contains 14 residues. The V gene's germline CDR1 is WSHSY and CDR2 SAAADI.

This chain joins TRBV25-1 and TRBJ2-2. CDR3 size: 14 residues. Germline V CDR1 and CDR2: MGHDK, SYGVNS. The CDR3 protein is CASSESVMTGELFF.

The CDR3 spells CASSPQGAYNEQFF. The chain has TRBV6-2 or TRBV6-3 and TRBJ2-1; TCRdb's D call, TRBD1, is unchecked because there is no DNA. This CDR3 is 14 amino acids long. Germline CDR1 MNHEY, CDR2 SVGEGT.

The chain carries TRBV6-5 and TRBJ2-1; TCRdb picks TRBD2, but there is no DNA to check that call. From germline, CDR1 is MNHEY and CDR2 SVGAGI. The CDR3 totals 15 residues. The CDR3 is CASSLGGAITRKQFF.

The chain has TRBV5-1 and TRBJ2-2. Germline CDR1 SGHRS, CDR2 YFSETQ. The CDR3 covers 13 residues. The CDR3 sequence: CASSFEGSGELFF. Complete variable domain (other parts from reference TRBV5-1 and TRBJ2-2): KAGVTQTPRYLIKTRGQQVTLSCSPISGHRSVSWYQQTPGQGLQFLFEYFSETQRNKGNFPGRFSGRQFSNSRSEMNVSTLELGDSALYLCASSFEGSGELFFGEGSRLTVL.

The chain joins TRBV15 to TRBJ2-7; the D call from TCRdb, TRBD1, cannot be confirmed without DNA. This CDR3 is 13 amino acids long. The germline V gene encodes CDR1 LNHNV and CDR2 YYDKDF (reference sequence). The CDR3 sequence: CATSRTVMYEQYF. The variable domain in full, completed from reference TRBV15 and TRBJ2-7, reads DAMVIQNPRYQVTQFGKPVTLSCSQTLNHNVMYWYQQKSSQAPKLLFHYYDKDFNNEADTPDNFQSRRPNTSFCFLDIRSPGLGDTAMYLCATSRTVMYEQYFGPGTRLTVT.

The chain links TRBV7-9 to TRBJ1-1; no DNA is available, so the TRBD1 call from TCRdb remains unchecked. Germline V lookup: CDR1 SEHNR, CDR2 FQNEAQ (reference sequence). The CDR3 is 16 amino acids. This CDR3 reads CASSSPLRGPPAEAFF.

This chain uses TRBV14 with TRBJ2-7; TCRdb proposes TRBD1, but this gene call is untestable without DNA. Germline assignment: CDR1 SGHDN and CDR2 FVKESK. The CDR3 runs to 14 residues. The CDR3 loop reads CASSQYQGAYEQYF.

This chain connects TRBV7-9 to TRBJ1-2; there is no DNA to check the TCRdb D call of TRBD1. From germline, CDR1 is SEHNR and CDR2 FQNEAQ (reference sequence). The length of the CDR3 is 16 residues. CDR3 sequence reads: CASSPTTGGSDYGYTF.

This rearrangement joins TRBV5-5 to TRBJ2-7; TCRdb's assignment of TRBD2 cannot be checked, as there is no DNA. This CDR3 is built from 16 residues. Germline V gene sequence: CDR1 SGHKS, CDR2 YYEKEE (reference sequence). The CDR3 spells CASSRLTSGSDYEQYF.

V usage is TRBV28 and J usage is TRBJ2-7; TCRdb's D call of TRBD2 is untestable without DNA. There are 15 residues in the CDR3. The germline gives CDR1 MDHEN, CDR2 SYDVKM. CDR3 in amino acids: CASSFPSPYSYEQYF.

The chain uses TRBV7-9 and TRBJ2-7. Germline V gene sequence: CDR1 SEHNR, CDR2 FQNEAQ (reference sequence). The CDR3 length is 11 residues. The CDR3: CASSIGLEQYF.

V gene TRBV28 combines with J gene TRBJ1-5; TCRdb's assignment of TRBD1 cannot be checked, as there is no DNA. In germline, CDR1 is MDHEN, CDR2 SYDVKM. This CDR3 contains 16 residues. CDR3 sequence: CASTGDRGYINQPQHF.

The chain links TRBV11-2 to TRBJ1-2; TCRdb outputs TRBD1, but without DNA this stays unchecked. This CDR3 comprises 15 residues. Germline CDR1 reads SGHAT; CDR2 reads FQNNGV. The CDR3 sequence: CASSFGRTGNYGYTF.

This sequence joins TRBV9 and TRBJ2-7; TCRdb picks TRBD1, but there is no DNA to check that call. This CDR3 region has 13 residues. Germline V gene sequence: CDR1 SGDLS, CDR2 YYNGEE. CDR3 sequence reads: CASSPGQHYEQYF.

The chain has TRBV9 and TRBJ2-7; there is no DNA to check the TCRdb D call of TRBD1. The V gene's germline CDR1 is SGDLS and CDR2 YYNGEE. The CDR3 runs 12 residues. The CDR3 spells CASRNAGRGQYF.

The rearrangement links TRBV2 to TRBJ2-5; TCRdb reports TRBD1, a call that lacks DNA to check it against. Germline V gives CDR1 SNHLY, CDR2 FYNNEI. The CDR3 contains 14 residues. CDR3: CASSESGGVETQYF.

The chain employs TRBV20-1 and TRBJ1-1; TCRdb proposes TRBD1, but this gene call is untestable without DNA. CDR1 is DFQATT, CDR2 SNEGSKA, per germline (reference sequence). The CDR3 is made up of 17 amino acids. The CDR3 loop reads CSAQIRTGVVAYAEAFF.

The gene calls are TRBV9 and TRBJ2-7; TCRdb indicates TRBD2, and absent DNA this call remains unverified. The CDR3 loop spans 14 amino acids. Per the germline V gene, CDR1 is SGDLS and CDR2 is YYNGEE. The CDR3 reads CASSPSDGSYEQYF.

V gene TRBV5-1 combines with J gene TRBJ1-2; TCRdb's D call of TRBD1 is untestable without DNA. Germline CDR1 and CDR2: SGHRS and YFSETQ. This CDR3 has 15 residues. The CDR3 reads CASSPNGGNNYGYTF.

The chain carries TRBV29-1 and TRBJ2-5; TCRdb calls TRBD1, which cannot be checked without DNA. The germline gives CDR1 SQVTM, CDR2 ANQGSEA. This CDR3 region has 15 residues. CDR3: CSVEGGGGYQETQYF. The full variable domain, completed using reference TRBV29-1 and TRBJ2-5, is SAVISQKPSRDICQRGTSLTIQCQVDSQVTMMFWYRQQPGQSLTLIATANQGSEATYESGFVIDKFPISRPNLTFSTLTVSNMSPEDSSIYLCSVEGGGGYQETQYFGPGTRLLVL.

The rearrangement uses TRBV6-6 and TRBJ2-7; TCRdb's D call, TRBD1, is unchecked because there is no DNA. The CDR3 is 19 residues long. Germline values: CDR1 MNHNY, CDR2 SVGAGI (reference sequence). The CDR3 spells CASSYSNGGPDLLPYEQYF.